The 23 T cell receptor beta chains in this list originate from one sample, sequenced in a study of shared clonotypes between healthy human individuals. CD8 cells regarded as naive lacked CD45RO, were positively chosen for CCR7, and omitted terminally differentiated effector memory CD45RA+ cells. Using immunoSEQ multiplex PCR, the repertoire was profiled, and TCRdb retains in-frame clones only, with some absent. The sample comprises around 1.9 million clones, under 95% of which are singletons, and roughly 1.7% rests with the top ten. Sequences were obtained from naive CD8+ T cells from PBMCs. The receptor source for this set is a young man in good health. Some clones in this sample may be carry-over from other donors' samples.

V is TRBV6-1 and J is TRBJ1-5; D is unresolved. This CDR3 has 15 amino acids. V was pared by 3 bases and J by 0 bases, with 9 bases between. CDR1 and CDR2 from the germline V gene are MNHNS and SASEGT. CDR3 nucleotides: TGTGCCAGCAGTGAGGGCCATTATAGCAATCAGCCCCAGCATTTT. Protein: CASSEGHYSNQPQHF.

The chain carries TRBV29-1 and TRBJ2-3; TRBD2 aligns across 11 bases. Germline loops: CDR1 SQVTM, CDR2 ANQGSEA. Germline trimming cut 3 bases from V and 6 bases from J; bases unmatched to any gene: 11. The CDR3 extends over 16 amino acids. The CDR3 protein is CSVEFGTSGSGDTQYF. The CDR3 DNA sequence: TGCAGCGTTGAGTTTGGTACTAGCGGGAGTGGGGATACGCAGTATTTT.

This clone was recorded once. The chain uses TRBV6-9 and TRBJ2-7; weak D call: TRBD2 (6 bases). Per germline, CDR1 MNHGY and CDR2 SVAAGI. This CDR3 region has 17 residues. The V gene lost 8 bases and the J gene lost 4 bases, with 27 bases spanning the gap. CDR3 sequence reads: CASVGRHRTPGKYEQYF. The CDR3, as DNA: TGTGCCAGCGTCGGGAGACACCGCACGCCCGGGAAATACGAGCAGTACTTC.

The chain couples TRBV7-9 to TRBJ1-4; tentatively, D is TRBD1 (5 bases). Trimming took off 0 bases at V and 8 bases at J, with 16 bases between the two ends. The germline CDR1 and CDR2 sequences are SEHNR and FQNEAQ (reference sequence). CDR3 length: 16 residues. CDR3 in amino acids: CASSLALRQGGEKLFF. CDR3 bases: TGTGCCAGCAGCTTAGCCCTCAGGCAGGGCGGCGAAAAACTGTTTTTT.

The chain couples TRBV19 to TRBJ1-1; D uncertain. The V and J ends lost 3 bases and 0 bases respectively, with 11 bases between them. There are 15 residues in the CDR3. From germline, CDR1 is LNHDA and CDR2 SQIVND (reference sequence). For the CDR3, the DNA is TGTGCCAGTAGTATCCCCCGGGATTTGAACACTGAAGCTTTCTTT. This sequence encodes CASSIPRDLNTEAFF.

The chain carries TRBV7-7 and TRBJ1-2; D not certain. Germline V gene lookup returns CDR1 SSHAT and CDR2 FNYEAQ (reference sequence). There are 12 residues in the CDR3. V was trimmed by 4 bases and J by 6 bases, leaving 9 bases between them. The CDR3 region is CASSSLRHGYTF. CDR3 DNA: TGTGCCAGCAGCTCTCTAAGGCATGGCTACACCTTC.

The chain links TRBV4-1 to TRBJ2-1; D not resolved. CDR1 is MGHRA, CDR2 YSYEKL, per germline. This CDR3 has 15 residues. Trimming removed 3 bases from V and 1 base from J, with 10 bases in between. The chain's CDR3 is CASSHPDRSYNEQFF. The CDR3 bases are TGCGCCAGCAGCCATCCAGATAGGTCCTACAATGAGCAGTTCTTC.

This clone was observed a single time. The rearrangement links TRBV7-2 to TRBJ2-5; possibly TRBD2 for D (6 bases). CDR3 length: 16 residues. Trimming shortened V by 2 bases and J by 5 bases, and 18 bases separated the two germline ends. CDR1 and CDR2 (germline): SGHTA, FQGNSA. The CDR3: CASSLRPRGVGETQYF. The CDR3 coding sequence is TGTGCCAGCAGCTTAAGGCCCCGCGGGGTTGGGGAGACCCAGTACTTC.

The V call is TRBV27, the J call TRBJ1-5; 8 nucleotides match TRBD1. This CDR3 is built from 15 residues. Trimming at V came to 0 bases and at J to 5 bases, leaving 3 bases not matched to a gene. Germline CDR1 is MNHEY and CDR2 is SMNVEV (reference sequence). The DNA for the CDR3 is TGTGCCAGCAGTTTATCTTTGGACAGGGATCAGCCCCAGCATTTT. It codes for CASSLSLDRDQPQHF.

The rearrangement uses TRBV29-1 and TRBJ2-2; tentative D call: TRBD2 (6 bases). CDR1 is SQVTM and CDR2 is ANQGSEA in the germline V gene. The CDR3 is made up of 14 amino acids. Trimming removed 7 bases from V and 6 bases from J, with 18 bases in between. CDR3: CSGRDFGIPGELFF. The DNA of the CDR3 is TGCAGCGGGCGGGACTTCGGTATTCCCGGGGAGCTGTTTTTT.

DNA of the CDR3: TGCGCCAGCAGCCAAGACTCGCGGGAGATTAGGTACACCGGGGAGCTGTTTTTT. Translating it yields CASSQDSREIRYTGELFF. This chain connects TRBV4-3 to TRBJ2-2; 7 bases fit TRBD2. Germline assignment: CDR1 LGHNA and CDR2 YSLEER. The V segment lost 0 bases and the J segment 3 bases; nucleotides outside the gene matches: 10. The length of the CDR3 is 18 residues.

In its sample, this clone was seen once. The V and J genes are TRBV7-9 and TRBJ2-7; 11 bases line up with TRBD2. Unmatched junction bases numbered 3, after V lost 5 bases and J lost 3 bases. This CDR3 has 14 amino acids. Looked up from germline, CDR1 is SEHNR and CDR2 is FQNEAQ (reference sequence). DNA for the CDR3: TGTGCCAGCAGCAAGACTAGCGGGGACTACGAGCAGTACTTC. It yields the protein CASSKTSGDYEQYF.

The chain couples TRBV11-2 to TRBJ2-1, with a tentative D call TRBD2 (5 bases). CDR1 and CDR2 (germline): SGHAT, FQNNGV. V lost 1 base, J lost 3 bases, and 7 bases lay in between. There are 14 residues in the CDR3. The CDR3, as DNA: TGTGCCAGCAGCTTAGCGACTATCTACAATGAGCAGTTCTTC. It yields the protein CASSLATIYNEQFF. The whole variable domain, filled in from reference TRBV11-2 and TRBJ2-1, reads EAGVAQSPRYKIIEKRQSVAFWCNPISGHATLYWYQQILGQGPKLLIQFQNNGVVDDSQLPKDRFSAERLKGVDSTLKIQPAKLEDSAVYLCASSLATIYNEQFFGPGTRLTVL.

This chain joins TRBV29-1 and TRBJ1-1; D not certain. With 4 bases removed from V and 2 bases from J, the gap between germline ends came to 11 bases. This CDR3 spans 13 amino acids. Germline CDR1 SQVTM, CDR2 ANQGSEA. CDR3 DNA sequence: TGCAGCGTTGGTGGAGCCTTAAACACTGAAGCTTTCTTT. Translating it yields CSVGGALNTEAFF.

This clone was detected once. The chain combines TRBV7-9 with TRBJ2-1; TRBD2 aligns across 12 bases. J was trimmed by 4 bases and V by 11 bases; bases with no gene match: 12. The germline gives CDR1 SEHNR, CDR2 FQNEAQ (reference sequence). The CDR3 covers 16 residues. CDR3 coding DNA: TGTGCCGGCCTTCTAGCGGGAGGGTCTCGGTACAATGAGCAGTTCTTC. The encoded protein is CAGLLAGGSRYNEQFF.

This chain links TRBV7-9 with TRBJ2-1, with no clear D. Deletions cut 2 bases from V and 2 bases from J, with 10 bases between. CDR1 and CDR2 from the germline V gene are SEHNR and FQNEAQ (reference sequence). The CDR3 totals 15 residues. CDR3 region: CASSLKKTPYNEQFF. Written as DNA, the CDR3 is TGTGCCAGCAGCTTAAAGAAGACACCCTACAATGAGCAGTTCTTC.

V usage is TRBV2 and J usage is TRBJ1-2; the match to TRBD1 covers 8 bases. V gave up 3 bases and J gave up 6 bases; unmatched junction bases: 6. In germline, CDR1 is SNHLY, CDR2 FYNNEI. CDR3 size: 14 residues. The CDR3 coding sequence is TGTGCCAGCAGTGACAGGGGGCTGGAGAATGGCTACACCTTC. The encoded protein is CASSDRGLENGYTF.

This clone showed up just once. The rearrangement uses TRBV5-8 and TRBJ2-2, with D perhaps matching TRBD1 (5 bases). Trimming left V 2 bases short and J 6 bases short, with 17 bases between. The CDR3 loop spans 16 amino acids. The germline gives CDR1 SGHTS, CDR2 YDEGEE. This CDR3 is CASSFQGALVPGELFF. CDR3 sequence (DNA): TGTGCCAGCAGCTTCCAAGGGGCATTGGTACCCGGGGAGCTGTTTTTT. The full variable domain, rest sourced from reference TRBV5-8 and TRBJ2-2, is EAGVTQSPTHLIKTRGQQATLRCSPISGHTSVYWYQQALGLGLQFLLWYDEGEERNRGNFPPRFSGRQFPNYSSELNVNALELEDSALYLCASSFQGALVPGELFFGEGSRLTVL.

The sample holds one count of this clone. The chain joins TRBV27 to TRBJ2-7; D uncertain. Trimming took 1 base from V and 3 from J, leaving 10 bases between them. The CDR3 covers 14 residues. CDR1 is MNHEY, CDR2 SMNVEV, per germline (reference sequence). CDR3 nucleotides: TGTGCCAGCAGTTTATTCCAACGCGGCTACGAGCAGTACTTC. It codes for CASSLFQRGYEQYF.

CDR3 sequence reads: CASSFRGFNGYTF. The CDR3, as DNA: TGTGCCAGTAGTTTCAGGGGATTCAATGGCTACACCTTC. The rearrangement links TRBV19 to TRBJ1-2; a weak D match, TRBD1 (6 bases). In germline, CDR1 is LNHDA, CDR2 SQIVND (reference sequence). Deletions cut 5 bases from V and 6 bases from J, with 13 bases between. There are 13 residues in the CDR3. Using reference TRBV19 and TRBJ1-2 for the parts outside the CDR3, the full variable domain is DGGITQSPKYLFRKEGQNVTLSCEQNLNHDAMYWYRQDPGQGLRLIYYSQIVNDFQKGDIAEGYSVSREKKESFPLTVTSAQKNPTAFYLCASSFRGFNGYTFGSGTRLTVV.

The V gene is TRBV27, the J gene TRBJ2-7, with TRBD2 as a possible D gene (6 bases). Germline V gene lookup returns CDR1 MNHEY and CDR2 SMNVEV (reference sequence). CDR3 length: 14 residues. V was shortened by 3 bases and J by 0 bases, with 9 bases between the two germline ends. The CDR3 loop reads CASSLDYSSYEQYF. For the CDR3, the DNA is TGTGCCAGCAGTTTGGACTATAGCTCCTACGAGCAGTACTTC.

The chain joins TRBV19 to TRBJ2-3; 9 bases fit TRBD2. V lost 3 bases and J lost 4; bases outside the gene matches: 8. CDR3 length: 16 residues. Per germline, CDR1 LNHDA and CDR2 SQIVND (reference sequence). The CDR3 DNA is TGTGCCAGTAGTATTTCTAGCGGGGCAAGGGCAGATACGCAGTATTTT. Its translation is CASSISSGARADTQYF.

This clone was counted once. This chain uses TRBV27 with TRBJ1-2, with TRBD1 matching over 10 bases. The CDR3 extends over 17 amino acids. CDR1 MNHEY and CDR2 SMNVEV come from the germline V gene (reference sequence). The V gene end was trimmed by 4 bases and the J gene end by 2 bases; junction bases not matched to a gene: 10. CDR3: CASSSRQGAFPNYGYTF. CDR3 bases: TGTGCCAGCAGTTCCCGACAGGGGGCCTTCCCCAACTATGGCTACACCTTC.